The 20 T cell receptor beta chains in this list originate from one sample, sequenced in a study of blood T cell repertoires in COVID-19. Clones were sequenced by immunoSEQ multiplex PCR, and TCRdb holds only the in-frame ones, with some missing. The data show nearly 45,000 clones, approximately 86% seen once. The sequenced sample consisted of peripheral blood. All receptors derive from an elderly woman with acute or convalescent COVID-19.

This chain uses TRBV6-5 with TRBJ2-7; D perhaps matches TRBD2 (5 bases). V dropped 2 bases and J dropped 0 bases, with 11 bases sitting between them. The CDR3 extends over 15 amino acids. CDR1 MNHEY and CDR2 SVGAGI come from the germline V gene. CDR3 region: CASSYTRGSSYEQYF. The CDR3, as DNA: TGTGCCAGCAGTTACACCCGTGGGAGCTCCTACGAGCAGTACTTC.

The chain uses TRBV11-2 and TRBJ1-6; D gene ambiguous. Germline V gene data show CDR1 as SGHAT and CDR2 as FQNNGV. V was cut by 1 base and J by 9 bases, with 16 bases left in between. The CDR3 contains 16 residues. CDR3 bases: TGTGCCAGCAGCTTAGTCTGGATCCGGGAGGGTTCACCCCTCCACTTT. This encodes CASSLVWIREGSPLHF.

This clone was counted a few times. The J gene is TRBJ1-1, the V gene TRBV10-3, with TRBD1 as a possible D gene (5 bases). The CDR3 consists of 15 residues. V was trimmed by 2 bases and J by 1 base, leaving 11 bases between them. CDR1 ENHRY and CDR2 SYGVKD come from the germline V gene. The CDR3 DNA is TGTGCCATCAGTGAGGTTCGGGGGACGAACACTGAAGCTTTCTTT. Its protein product is CAISEVRGTNTEAFF.

This clone appeared a single time. The J gene is TRBJ1-5, the V gene TRBV12-3 or TRBV12-4; D is uncertain. Trimming took off 6 bases at V and 4 bases at J, with 10 bases between the two ends. The CDR3 is 13 amino acids. DNA for the CDR3: TGTGCCAGCAGGAACTCCTGGAATCAGCCCCAGCATTTT. Translated: CASRNSWNQPQHF.

The genes are TRBV2 and TRBJ1-2; the match to TRBD1 covers 7 bases. The CDR3 is 13 residues long. Trimming at V came to 10 bases and at J to 3 bases, leaving 8 bases not matched to a gene. CDR1 is SNHLY and CDR2 is FYNNEI in the germline V gene. CDR3 residues: CAKGSDRDYGYTF. DNA for the CDR3: TGTGCCAAAGGGTCAGACAGGGACTATGGCTACACCTTC.

On this clone: The junction departs from the called germline gene at one end, perhaps through a read error. The chain couples TRBV7-8 to TRBJ2-1, with 11 nucleotides matching TRBD2. The CDR3 has 14 residues. The V gene's germline CDR1 is SGHVS and CDR2 FQNEAQ. This CDR3 is CASTLAGGPYEQFF. In nucleotides, the CDR3 is TGTGCCAGCACCTTAGCGGGAGGGCCTTATGAGCAGTTCTTC.

V is TRBV7-8 and J is TRBJ1-1, with 7 bases lining up with TRBD1. This CDR3 has 14 amino acids. Trimming took 6 bases from V and 1 from J; bases not matched to a gene: 5. CDR1 SGHVS and CDR2 FQNEAQ come from the germline V gene. The CDR3 spells CASRSDRENTEAFF. The DNA for the CDR3 is TGTGCCAGCAGGTCCGACAGGGAGAACACTGAAGCTTTCTTT.

The rearrangement uses TRBV4-1 and TRBJ1-5, with 8 bases fitting TRBD1. J lost 5 bases, V lost 1 base, and 1 base had no gene match. The CDR3 is made up of 14 amino acids. Germline V lookup: CDR1 MGHRA, CDR2 YSYEKL. The DNA for the CDR3 is TGCGCCAGCAGCCAAGTACAGGGGGATCAGCCCCAGCATTTT. This translates into CASSQVQGDQPQHF.

This clone was seen a few times. The V and J genes are TRBV4-2 and TRBJ2-3; possible D gene TRBD2, 5 bases. From germline, CDR1 is LGHNA and CDR2 YNFKEQ. This CDR3 is 15 amino acids long. V lost 0 bases, J lost 4 bases, and 11 bases lay in between. DNA of the CDR3: TGTGCCAGCAGCCAAGATCGCCTAGCCCCAGATACGCAGTATTTT. Protein: CASSQDRLAPDTQYF.

This clone was seen only once. The chain is built from TRBV11-2 and TRBJ2-1, with D possibly being TRBD1 (5 bases). The CDR3 has 14 amino acids. V lost 5 bases, J lost 0 bases, and 8 bases lay in between. Germline V lookup: CDR1 SGHAT, CDR2 FQNNGV. The CDR3 sequence: CASSRQYSYNEQFF. The DNA of the CDR3 is TGTGCCAGCAGCCGACAGTACTCCTACAATGAGCAGTTCTTC. Full variable domain (remainder filled in from reference TRBV11-2 and TRBJ2-1): EAGVAQSPRYKIIEKRQSVAFWCNPISGHATLYWYQQILGQGPKLLIQFQNNGVVDDSQLPKDRFSAERLKGVDSTLKIQPAKLEDSAVYLCASSRQYSYNEQFFGPGTRLTVL.

The chain couples TRBV7-8 to TRBJ1-2, with 10 bases matching TRBD1. V gave up 4 bases and J gave up 4 bases; unmatched junction bases: 9. The germline V gene encodes CDR1 SGHVS and CDR2 FQNEAQ. The CDR3 sequence is 16 residues long. The CDR3 nucleotides are TGTGCCAGCAGCTCCCGGGACAGGGGACTGGGCTATGGCTACACCTTC. Residues: CASSSRDRGLGYGYTF.

J is TRBJ2-7 and V is TRBV14; 9 bases are a match to TRBD2. CDR3 length: 15 amino acids. With 5 bases clipped from V and 3 bases from J, the junction kept 8 bases outside the gene matches. Germline-derived CDR1 and CDR2 are SGHDN and FVKESK. The CDR3, as DNA: TGTGCCAGCAGCAAACGGCGGGAGGGCCTCTACGAGCAGTACTTC. This codes for CASSKRREGLYEQYF.

The chain is built from TRBV2 and TRBJ2-5; 7 bases map to TRBD2. Germline assignment: CDR1 SNHLY and CDR2 FYNNEI. The J segment lost 1 base and the V segment lost 0 bases, leaving 11 bases of the junction unmatched. This CDR3 comprises 18 residues. The CDR3 sequence is CASSEAGALLALQETQYF. The CDR3, as DNA: TGTGCCAGCAGTGAAGCTGGGGCACTACTAGCGCTCCAAGAGACCCAGTACTTC.

The rearrangement joins TRBV7-6 to TRBJ1-6, with no clear D. Germline assignment: CDR1 SGHVS and CDR2 FNYEAQ. This CDR3 is built from 15 residues. The V end lost 4 bases, the J end lost 1 base, and 8 bases lay between the germline ends. The CDR3 DNA reads as TGTGCCAGCAGCTCGGGCGGGTCCTATAATTCACCCCTCCACTTT. It codes for CASSSGGSYNSPLHF.

This clone was seen only once. The chain recombines TRBV5-1 with TRBJ2-1, with D perhaps matching TRBD1 (6 bases). V lost 4 bases and J 4 bases, leaving 18 bases between the germline ends. This CDR3 contains 16 residues. Germline lookup yields CDR1 SGHRS and CDR2 YFSETQ. The CDR3 loop reads CASSPYPDSPYNEQFF. DNA for the CDR3: TGCGCCAGCAGCCCTTACCCGGACAGTCCATACAATGAGCAGTTCTTC.

The chain joins TRBV10-3 to TRBJ2-5, with 7 bases lining up with TRBD2. The germline CDR1 and CDR2 sequences are ENHRY and SYGVKD. There are 15 residues in the CDR3. J lost 4 bases, V lost 5 bases, and 10 bases had no gene match. CDR3 in DNA: TGTGCCATCAGTACCCGCAGCGGGACCAGAGAGACCCAGTACTTC. Protein product: CAISTRSGTRETQYF.

The chain uses TRBV2 and TRBJ1-1; D may be TRBD1 (5 bases). The germline V gene encodes CDR1 SNHLY and CDR2 FYNNEI. V lost 3 bases, J lost 8 bases, and 13 bases lay in between. The CDR3 covers 13 residues. The CDR3 bases are TGTGCCAGCAGTGAGCCAGGGAAAGCGGAAGCTTTCTTT. It translates to CASSEPGKAEAFF.

The chain combines TRBV6-6 with TRBJ1-1; D possibly corresponds to TRBD1 (5 bases). The germline CDR1 and CDR2 sequences are MNHNY and SVGAGI (reference sequence). With 7 bases removed from V and 5 bases from J, the gap between germline ends came to 17 bases. The CDR3 length is 14 residues. The CDR3 DNA reads as TGTGCCAGCACCCCCACATGGGGGGAAACTGAAGCTTTCTTT. Translating gives CASTPTWGETEAFF.

The chain couples TRBV7-9 to TRBJ2-2; 9 nucleotides match TRBD1. CDR3 length: 16 residues. Germline CDR1 is SEHNR and CDR2 is FQNEAQ (reference sequence). J lost 7 bases, V lost 5 bases, and 11 bases had no gene match. This CDR3 reads CASSPKRTGEGGELFF. The DNA for the CDR3 is TGTGCCAGCAGCCCGAAGCGGACAGGGGAAGGCGGGGAGCTGTTTTTT.

The V and J genes are TRBV25-1 and TRBJ2-7, with 9 bases lining up with TRBD1. This CDR3 is 16 amino acids long. Germline CDR1 reads MGHDK; CDR2 reads SYGVNS. Trimming removed 3 bases from V and 5 bases from J; junction bases left unmatched: 11. Written as DNA, the CDR3 is TGTGCCAGCAGTGACCCCGGGACAGGGAGGAGAGACGAGCAGTACTTC. It specifies CASSDPGTGRRDEQYF.